This entry describes one T cell receptor (beta chain). The entry originates in a study of blood T cell repertoires in COVID-19. Study-wide background: The origin of the acute and convalescent COVID-19 samples was the United States, Italy and Spain. Sample material is recorded as cDNA or gDNA derived from T cells, B-cell-depleted T cells, or PBMCs.

The length of the CDR3 is 16 residues. V lost 2 bases and J lost 2, with 13 bases in between. Germline V CDR1 and CDR2: MNHNS, SASEGT. In the authors' methods: How many nucleated cells were present was estimated from reference gene primer amplification. Produced via immunoSEQ multiplex PCR; TCRdb's table is partial and in-frame only. The DNA gave D and trimming, while V, J and clone size come from that table. The data contain approximately 260,000 clones, nearly 85% of them seen just once; the ten biggest clones take up 8% to 9.5%. The chain carries TRBV6-1 and TRBJ1-3; a weak D match, TRBD1 (5 bases). The sequencing input was peripheral blood. The sequence was collected from a human donor in a cohort sampled during active COVID-19. The CDR3, as DNA: TGTGCCAGCAGTGAACGATGGGGGGTTACTGGAAACACCATATATTTT. This sequence encodes CASSERWGVTGNTIYF.